This TCR beta chain came from a study of T cell repertoires in cytomegalovirus infection. Study context: Public TCR beta signature analysis indicated the presence of both CMV infection and matching HLA type.

With V trimmed by 6 bases and J by 6 bases, 11 bases remained unmatched. Germline V gene lookup returns CDR1 SGHVS and CDR2 FQNEAQ. The CDR3 extends over 15 amino acids. This clonotype was found a few times. No antigen is known for it. In TCRdb, the reads were re-called with MiXCR into one record per CDR3 protein. The sample lists roughly 120,000 distinct CDR3 sequences, over 9% seen once, with around a third in the top ten. The source is a human donor in good health (CMV status not recorded). Some clones in this sample may be carry-over from other donors' samples. The chain has TRBV7-8 and TRBJ2-1, with TRBD1 matching over 7 bases. The sequenced sample was PBMCs, sequenced either directly or after in vitro stimulation (not recorded which). This chain's CDR3 is CASSYRPGQTNEQFF. Written as DNA, the CDR3 is TGTGCCAGCAGTTATAGACCGGGACAGACCAATGAGCAGTTCTTC.